A selection of T cell receptor beta chains follows, all from one sample in a study of OX40 agonist ivuxolimab in advanced cancers. Clones were sequenced by immunoSEQ multiplex PCR, and TCRdb holds only the in-frame ones, with some missing. The table records approximately 63,000 clones, about nine tenths of them present only once. The specimen comprised CD4+ or CD8+ T cells sorted from blood, sampled in a trial of the OX40 agonist ivuxolimab. The origin of the receptors is an adult with an advanced solid tumor such as melanoma, head and neck, liver or kidney cancer. The CDR3 runs from the conserved cysteine through the conserved F or W. The order of the fields is V gene, D gene, clone size, J gene, CDR3 protein, CDR3 DNA. The D gene is left open where the match is weak. A clone size is listed for some rows: how often the clone was seen (once, few, many), or a class if it is expanded.

>TRBV7-7|.|.|TRBJ2-2
CASSLAGVGGADGELFF
TGTGCTAGCAGCTTAGCAGGGGTGGGGGGGGCGGACGGGGAGCTGTTTTTT
>TRBV14|.|.|TRBJ1-2
CASSLRTDFYGYTF
TGTGCCAGCAGCCTTAGGACCGATTTCTATGGCTACACCTTC
>TRBV12-5|.|.|TRBJ2-3
CASGPSGQRTQYF
TGTGCTAGTGGTCCAAGTGGCCAGCGTACGCAGTATTTT
>TRBV5-1|.|.|TRBJ2-3
CASSLAVGSVSDTQYF
TGCGCCAGCAGCTTGGCGGTGGGATCTGTATCAGATACGCAGTATTTT
>TRBV9|TRBD2|once|TRBJ2-2
CASSVGLAETPGTGELFF
TGTGCCAGCAGCGTAGGACTAGCGGAGACCCCCGGCACCGGGGAGCTGTTTTTT
>TRBV18|.|.|TRBJ1-2
CASSPPQGPNYGYTF
TGTGCCAGCTCACCACCGCAAGGACCTAACTATGGCTACACCTTC
>TRBV20-1|.|.|TRBJ1-5
CSASGGQPQHF
TGCAGTGCTAGCGGGGGGCAGCCCCAGCATTTT
>TRBV2|TRBD1|.|TRBJ1-5
CASSRDRPSGQPQHF
TGTGCCAGCAGTCGGGACAGACCTTCGGGTCAGCCCCAGCATTTT
>TRBV6-6|TRBD2|.|TRBJ2-1
CASSPREARNNEQFF
TGTGCCAGCAGTCCGCGGGAGGCCCGCAACAATGAGCAGTTCTTC
>TRBV28|.|.|TRBJ2-3
CASTSLTGYPDTQYF
TGTGCCAGCACCTCTCTAACGGGATACCCAGATACGCAGTATTTT
>TRBV7-7|TRBD2|once|TRBJ2-1
CASSLGLAGVDDEQFF
TGTGCTAGCAGCTTGGGACTAGCGGGAGTGGATGATGAGCAGTTCTTC
>TRBV11-3|TRBD1|.|TRBJ2-7
CASSPGQASSYEQYF
TGTGCCAGCAGCCCTGGACAGGCAAGCTCCTACGAGCAGTACTTC
>TRBV5-1|.|.|TRBJ2-5
CASSHPRETQYF
TGCGCCAGCAGCCACCCTCGGGAGACCCAGTACTTC
>TRBV11-2|.|.|TRBJ2-7
CASSLLLSSYEQYF
TGTGCCAGCAGCTTATTACTAAGCTCCTACGAGCAGTACTTC
>TRBV6-1|TRBD1|.|TRBJ1-1
CASRLGGYTEAFF
TGTGCCAGCAGGCTAGGGGGCTACACTGAAGCTTTCTTT
>TRBV7-9|.|few|TRBJ1-1
CASSLGANTEAFF
TGTGCCAGCAGCTTAGGGGCTAACACTGAAGCTTTCTTT
>TRBV7-2|TRBD2|.|TRBJ2-1
CASSRWAGGNNEQFF
TGTGCCAGCAGCCGTTGGGCGGGAGGAAATAATGAGCAGTTCTTC
>TRBV9|.|.|TRBJ1-2
CASTPTGGGYGYTF
TGTGCCAGCACTCCCACAGGTGGGGGGTATGGCTACACCTTC
>TRBV6-5|.|.|TRBJ1-5
CASSYSVGSNQPQHF
TGTGCCAGCAGTTACTCCGTGGGAAGCAATCAGCCCCAGCATTTT
>TRBV11-1|TRBD1|.|TRBJ2-3
CASSPDRGPTDTQYF
TGTGCCAGCAGTCCGGACAGGGGGCCGACAGATACGCAGTATTTT
>TRBV11-2|.|.|TRBJ1-2
CASSPLGNYGYTF
TGTGCCAGCAGCCCCCTAGGGAACTATGGCTACACCTTC
>TRBV5-1|TRBD2|.|TRBJ2-1
CASSLGLVTNEQFF
TGCGCCAGCAGCCTAGGACTAGTTACCAATGAGCAGTTCTTC
>TRBV7-9|.|.|TRBJ1-1
CASSFSGGNTEAFF
TGTGCCAGCAGCTTTAGCGGCGGGAACACTGAAGCTTTCTTT
>TRBV6-5|.|.|TRBJ1-1
CASSYSTAALTEAFF
TGTGCCAGCAGTTACTCGACGGCGGCCCTCACTGAAGCTTTCTTT
>TRBV14|TRBD1|.|TRBJ1-2
CASSNLGQVVPGGYTF
TGTGCCAGCAGCAATCTAGGACAGGTCGTGCCTGGGGGCTACACCTTC
>TRBV19|.|.|TRBJ1-2
CASRRSGVYGYTF
TGTGCCAGCAGACGTAGCGGGGTCTATGGCTACACCTTC
>TRBV18|.|.|TRBJ2-3
CASSPQGTLGTDTQYF
TGTGCCAGCTCACCACAGGGGACCCTCGGCACAGATACGCAGTATTTT
>TRBV7-9|TRBD1|few|TRBJ1-2
CASSLNGRGEDGYTF
TGTGCCAGCAGCTTAAACGGCAGGGGGGAGGATGGCTACACCTTC
>TRBV30|.|.|TRBJ1-5
CAWNRENQPQHF
TGTGCCTGGAACAGGGAGAATCAGCCCCAGCATTTT
>TRBV5-1|TRBD2|few|TRBJ2-1
CASSWSGSLDEQFF
TGCGCCAGCAGCTGGAGCGGGAGCCTAGATGAGCAGTTCTTC
>TRBV6-1|TRBD2|.|TRBJ2-1
CASSEQRLAEGHNEQFF
TGTGCCAGCAGTGAACAGAGGCTAGCGGAAGGGCACAATGAGCAGTTCTTC